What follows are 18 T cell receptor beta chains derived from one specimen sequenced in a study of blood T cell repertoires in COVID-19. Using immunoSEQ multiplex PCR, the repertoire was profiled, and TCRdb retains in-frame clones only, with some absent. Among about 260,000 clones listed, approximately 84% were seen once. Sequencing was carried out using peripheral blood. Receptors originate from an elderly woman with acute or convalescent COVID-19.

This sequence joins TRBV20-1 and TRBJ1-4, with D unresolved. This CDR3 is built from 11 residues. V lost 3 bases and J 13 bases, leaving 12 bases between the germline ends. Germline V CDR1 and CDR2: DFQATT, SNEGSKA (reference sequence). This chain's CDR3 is CSASPREGLFF. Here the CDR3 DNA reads TGCAGTGCTAGCCCTAGAGAGGGACTGTTTTTT.

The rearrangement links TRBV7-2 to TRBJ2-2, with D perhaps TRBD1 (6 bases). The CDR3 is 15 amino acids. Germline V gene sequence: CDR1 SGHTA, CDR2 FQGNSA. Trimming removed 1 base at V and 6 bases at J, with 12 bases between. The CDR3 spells CASSLVSTGAGELFF. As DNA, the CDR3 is TGTGCCAGCAGCTTAGTTTCGACAGGTGCCGGGGAGCTGTTTTTT. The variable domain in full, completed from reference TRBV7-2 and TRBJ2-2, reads GAGVSQSPSNKVTEKGKDVELRCDPISGHTALYWYRQSLGQGLEFLIYFQGNSAPDKSGLPSDRFSAERTGGSVSTLTIQRTQQEDSAVYLCASSLVSTGAGELFFGEGSRLTVL.

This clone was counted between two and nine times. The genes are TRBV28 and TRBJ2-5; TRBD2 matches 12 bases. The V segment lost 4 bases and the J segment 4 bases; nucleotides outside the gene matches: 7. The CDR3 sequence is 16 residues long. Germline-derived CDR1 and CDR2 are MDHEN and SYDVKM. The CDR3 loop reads CASSSQRLAGVETQYF. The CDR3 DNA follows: TGTGCCAGCAGTTCCCAGAGACTAGCGGGAGTAGAGACCCAGTACTTC. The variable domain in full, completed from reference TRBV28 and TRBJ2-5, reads DVKVTQSSRYLVKRTGEKVFLECVQDMDHENMFWYRQDPGLGLRLIYFSYDVKMKEKGDIPEGYSVSREKKERFSLILESASTNQTSMYLCASSSQRLAGVETQYFGPGTRLLVL.

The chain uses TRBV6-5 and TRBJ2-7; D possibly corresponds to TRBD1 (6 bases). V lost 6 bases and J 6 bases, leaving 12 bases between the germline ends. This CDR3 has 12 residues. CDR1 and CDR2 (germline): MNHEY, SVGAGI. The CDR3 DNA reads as TGTGCCAGCAGAAACAGGGTCCTCGAGCAGTACTTC. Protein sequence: CASRNRVLEQYF.

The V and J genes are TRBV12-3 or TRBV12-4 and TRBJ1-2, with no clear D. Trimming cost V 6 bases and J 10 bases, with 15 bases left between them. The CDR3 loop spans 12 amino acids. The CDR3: CASRSAGSVYTF. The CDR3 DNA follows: TGTGCCAGCAGATCCGCGGGGTCGGTCTACACCTTC.

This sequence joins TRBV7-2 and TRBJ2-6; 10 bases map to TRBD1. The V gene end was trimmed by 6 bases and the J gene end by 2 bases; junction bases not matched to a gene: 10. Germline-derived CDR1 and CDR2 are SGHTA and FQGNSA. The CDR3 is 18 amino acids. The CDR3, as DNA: TGTGCCAGCAGATTGACAGGGGGCTCCTTTGCTGGGGCCAACGTCCTGACTTTC. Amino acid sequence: CASRLTGGSFAGANVLTF.

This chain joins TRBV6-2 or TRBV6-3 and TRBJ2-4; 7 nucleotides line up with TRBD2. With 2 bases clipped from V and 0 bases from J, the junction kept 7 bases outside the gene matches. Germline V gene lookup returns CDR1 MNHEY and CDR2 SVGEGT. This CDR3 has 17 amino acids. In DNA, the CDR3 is TGTGCCAGCAGTTACCCTAAGCGGGGTGTAGCCAAAAACATTCAGTACTTC. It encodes CASSYPKRGVAKNIQYF.

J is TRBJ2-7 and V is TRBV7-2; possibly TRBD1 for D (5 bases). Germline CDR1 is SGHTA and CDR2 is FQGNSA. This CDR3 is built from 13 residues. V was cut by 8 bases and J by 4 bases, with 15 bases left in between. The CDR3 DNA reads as TGTGCCAGCGGTAACAGGAGATCGTACGAGCAGTACTTC. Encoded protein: CASGNRRSYEQYF.

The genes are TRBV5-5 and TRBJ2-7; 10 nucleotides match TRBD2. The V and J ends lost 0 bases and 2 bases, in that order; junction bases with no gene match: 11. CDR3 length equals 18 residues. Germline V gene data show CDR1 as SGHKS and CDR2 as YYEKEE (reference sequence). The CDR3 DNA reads TGTGCCAGCAGCTTGGCGGCGGCTAGCGGGGGTCTGCCCTACGAGCAGTACTTC. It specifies CASSLAAASGGLPYEQYF.

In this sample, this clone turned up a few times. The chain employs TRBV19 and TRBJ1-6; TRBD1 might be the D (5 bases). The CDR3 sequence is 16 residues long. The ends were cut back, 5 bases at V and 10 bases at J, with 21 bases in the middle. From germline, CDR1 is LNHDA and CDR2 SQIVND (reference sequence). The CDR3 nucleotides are TGTGCCAGTAGTCTCCAACTCGGGCAGGGTTACTCACCCCTCCACTTT. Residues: CASSLQLGQGYSPLHF.

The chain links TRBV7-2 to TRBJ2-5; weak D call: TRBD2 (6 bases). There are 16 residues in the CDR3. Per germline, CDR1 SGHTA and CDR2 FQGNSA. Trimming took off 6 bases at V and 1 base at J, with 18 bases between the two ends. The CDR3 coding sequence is TGTGCCAGCAGTTTGGGGCCGGGACTGACCCAAGAGACCCAGTACTTC. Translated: CASSLGPGLTQETQYF. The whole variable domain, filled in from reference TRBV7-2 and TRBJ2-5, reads GAGVSQSPSNKVTEKGKDVELRCDPISGHTALYWYRQSLGQGLEFLIYFQGNSAPDKSGLPSDRFSAERTGGSVSTLTIQRTQQEDSAVYLCASSLGPGLTQETQYFGPGTRLLVL.

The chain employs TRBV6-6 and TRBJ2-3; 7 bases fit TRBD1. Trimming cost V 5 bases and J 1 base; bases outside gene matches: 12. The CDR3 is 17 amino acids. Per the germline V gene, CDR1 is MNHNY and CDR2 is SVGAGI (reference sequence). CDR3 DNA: TGTGCCAGCAGTCAAAGGCGGCAGGGGGTCGGCACAGATACGCAGTATTTT. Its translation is CASSQRRQGVGTDTQYF.

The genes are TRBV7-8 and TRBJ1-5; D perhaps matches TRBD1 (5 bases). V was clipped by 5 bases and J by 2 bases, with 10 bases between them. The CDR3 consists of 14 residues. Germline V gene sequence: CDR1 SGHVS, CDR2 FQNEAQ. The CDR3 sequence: CASSRGGGNQPQHF. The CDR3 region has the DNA TGTGCCAGCAGCCGGGGGGGTGGCAATCAGCCCCAGCATTTT. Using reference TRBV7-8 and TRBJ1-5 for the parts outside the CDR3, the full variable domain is GAGVSQSPRYKVAKRGQDVALRCDPISGHVSLFWYQQALGQGPEFLTYFQNEAQLDKSGLPSDRFFAERPEGSVSTLKIQRTQQEDSAVYLCASSRGGGNQPQHFGDGTRLSIL.

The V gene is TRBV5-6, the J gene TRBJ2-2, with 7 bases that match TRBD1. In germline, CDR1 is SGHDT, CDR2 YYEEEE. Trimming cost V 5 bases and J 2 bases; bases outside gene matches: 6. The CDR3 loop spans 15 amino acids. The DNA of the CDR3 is TGTGCCAGCAGGGCCGGGACAGACAACACCGGGGAGCTGTTTTTT. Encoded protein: CASRAGTDNTGELFF.

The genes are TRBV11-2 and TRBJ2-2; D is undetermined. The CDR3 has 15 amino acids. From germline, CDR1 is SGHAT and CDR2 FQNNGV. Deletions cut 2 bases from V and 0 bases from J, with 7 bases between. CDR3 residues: CASSLRQANTGELFF. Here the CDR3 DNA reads TGTGCCAGCAGCTTAAGGCAGGCGAACACCGGGGAGCTGTTTTTT.

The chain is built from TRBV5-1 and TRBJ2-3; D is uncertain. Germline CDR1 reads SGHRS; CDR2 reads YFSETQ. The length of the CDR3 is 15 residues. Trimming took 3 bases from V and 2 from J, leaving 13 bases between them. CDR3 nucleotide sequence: TGCGCCAGCAGCTACTCTACGCCTGACACAGATACGCAGTATTTT. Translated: CASSYSTPDTDTQYF.

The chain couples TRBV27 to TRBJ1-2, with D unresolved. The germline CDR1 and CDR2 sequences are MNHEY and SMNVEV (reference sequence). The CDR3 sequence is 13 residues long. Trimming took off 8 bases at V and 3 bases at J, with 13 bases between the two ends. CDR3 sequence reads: CASSSPSDYGYTF. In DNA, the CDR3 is TGTGCCAGCTCTTCCCCTAGCGACTATGGCTACACCTTC.

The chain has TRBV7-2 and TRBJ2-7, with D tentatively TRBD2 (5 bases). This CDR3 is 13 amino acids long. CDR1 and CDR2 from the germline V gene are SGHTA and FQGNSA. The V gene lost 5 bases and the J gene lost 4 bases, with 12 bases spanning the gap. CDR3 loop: CASSPTRGYEQYF. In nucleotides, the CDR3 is TGTGCCAGCAGCCCCACCCGGGGTTACGAGCAGTACTTC.